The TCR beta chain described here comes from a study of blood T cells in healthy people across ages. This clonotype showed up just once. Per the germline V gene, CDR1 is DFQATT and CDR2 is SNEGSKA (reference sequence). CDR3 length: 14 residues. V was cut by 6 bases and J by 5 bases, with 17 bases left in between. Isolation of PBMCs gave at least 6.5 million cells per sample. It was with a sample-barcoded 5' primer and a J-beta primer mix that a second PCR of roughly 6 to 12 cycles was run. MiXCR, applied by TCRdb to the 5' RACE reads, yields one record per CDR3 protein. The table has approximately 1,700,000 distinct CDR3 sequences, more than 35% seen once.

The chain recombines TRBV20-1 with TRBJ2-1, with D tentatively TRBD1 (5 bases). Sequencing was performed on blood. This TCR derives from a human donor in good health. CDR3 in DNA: TGCAGTGCGCTCCAGGGTAGACTCAACAATGAGCAGTTCTTC. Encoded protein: CSALQGRLNNEQFF.